The T cell receptor beta chain under discussion was sequenced for a study of blood T cell repertoires in COVID-19. Residents of 24 US areas, aged roughly 18 to 89 years, made up the participants. Cohorts were determined from participant-reported clinical history. Cohort 3 donors were reported recovered after two negative PCRs, clearance, or symptom resolution. The repertoire was sequenced with immunoSEQ multiplex PCR; TCRdb's copy has only in-frame clones and lacks some. The repertoire holds fewer than 400,000 clones, with 75% to 90% as singletons. Trimming took 6 bases from V and 3 from J; bases not matched to a gene: 5. Germline loops: CDR1 LNHDA, CDR2 SQIVND (reference sequence). This CDR3 is built from 14 residues.

The sequenced sample was PBMCs or T cells enriched from blood (not recorded which). The source is a man aged 30 to 39 who had recovered from COVID-19. The chain couples TRBV19 to TRBJ2-7, with TRBD1 identical over 10 bases. The CDR3 DNA is TGTGCCAGTAGCCCCGGGACAGGGGACTACGAGCAGTACTTC. Amino acid sequence: CASSPGTGDYEQYF.